These 20 T cell receptor beta chains came from one sample sequenced in a study of blood T cell repertoires in COVID-19. TCRdb's table, derived via immunoSEQ multiplex PCR, lists solely in-frame clones and lacks some. The sample comprises roughly 100,000 clones, approximately 89% of which are singletons, and 17% rests with the top ten. The source material was peripheral blood. The receptors shown here come from an elderly woman in a cohort sampled during active COVID-19.

This chain links TRBV2 with TRBJ2-1; 7 bases map to TRBD2. The germline V gene has CDR1 SNHLY and CDR2 FYNNEI. V dropped 7 bases and J dropped 8; count of bases not matched to a gene: 11. CDR3 length equals 14 residues. CDR3 coding DNA: TGTGCCAGCAAGGTCGGTCAAAGCGGGGATGAGCAGTTCTTC. Protein: CASKVGQSGDEQFF.

V is TRBV11-3 and J is TRBJ2-7; D gene ambiguous. V was clipped by 5 bases and J by 6 bases, with 14 bases between them. The CDR3 is made up of 13 amino acids. Per germline, CDR1 SGHNT and CDR2 YENEEA. This chain's CDR3 is CASSLGELGEQYF. CDR3 DNA sequence: TGTGCCAGCAGCCTCGGAGAACTCGGCGAGCAGTACTTC.

This clone was seen once. The chain couples TRBV18 to TRBJ1-2; tentatively, D is TRBD1 (6 bases). The CDR3 runs to 13 residues. Germline CDR1 KGHSH, CDR2 LQKENI. V was clipped by 2 bases and J by 3 bases, with 7 bases between them. The CDR3 sequence is CASSPEGDYGYTF. In DNA, the CDR3 is TGTGCCAGCTCACCAGAGGGGGACTATGGCTACACCTTC.

This chain links TRBV14 with TRBJ2-7; D remains ambiguous. The CDR3 length is 14 residues. The V gene's germline CDR1 is SGHDN and CDR2 FVKESK. Trimming removed 4 bases from V and 3 bases from J, with 13 bases in between. CDR3 bases: TGTGCCAGCAGCCTATCACACCTCGTCTACGAGCAGTACTTC. Translated: CASSLSHLVYEQYF.

This chain uses TRBV28 with TRBJ1-5; 9 bases are shared with TRBD1. This CDR3 is 16 amino acids long. J gave up 3 bases and V 8 bases, and 11 bases lay outside the gene matches. The germline V gene encodes CDR1 MDHEN and CDR2 SYDVKM. The CDR3 region is CASRPRGTGNNQPQHF. CDR3 bases: TGTGCCAGCCGCCCCAGAGGGACAGGGAACAATCAGCCCCAGCATTTT. Full variable domain (rest looked up from reference TRBV28 and TRBJ1-5): DVKVTQSSRYLVKRTGEKVFLECVQDMDHENMFWYRQDPGLGLRLIYFSYDVKMKEKGDIPEGYSVSREKKERFSLILESASTNQTSMYLCASRPRGTGNNQPQHFGDGTRLSIL.

This chain uses TRBV18 with TRBJ2-1; 7 bases line up with TRBD2. V lost 3 bases and J lost 2; bases outside the gene matches: 7. The CDR3 is 16 residues long. From germline, CDR1 is KGHSH and CDR2 LQKENI. The CDR3 nucleotides are TGTGCCAGCTCACCTGCCGGGAGCGGGACCTACAATGAGCAGTTCTTC. Translating gives CASSPAGSGTYNEQFF.

V usage is TRBV11-2 and J usage is TRBJ2-7; D may be TRBD1 (5 bases). V lost 2 bases and J 7 bases, leaving 12 bases between the germline ends. The CDR3 length is 13 residues. CDR1 is SGHAT and CDR2 is FQNNGV in the germline V gene. The CDR3 spells CASSLSRGGEQYF. The CDR3 DNA sequence: TGTGCCAGCAGCTTAAGTAGGGGTGGTGAGCAGTACTTC.

The gene calls are TRBV29-1 and TRBJ2-1, with TRBD2 matching over 8 bases. This CDR3 is built from 14 residues. Per germline, CDR1 SQVTM and CDR2 ANQGSEA. The V and J ends lost 5 bases and 6 bases, in that order; junction bases with no gene match: 9. CDR3 amino acids: CSVNSIAGLNEQFF. CDR3 nucleotide sequence: TGCAGCGTTAATAGTATAGCGGGACTCAATGAGCAGTTCTTC.

The chain combines TRBV18 with TRBJ2-1; 12 nucleotides agree with TRBD2. This CDR3 region has 14 residues. CDR1 and CDR2 from the germline V gene are KGHSH and LQKENI. The trim removed 3 bases at V and 9 bases at J, leaving 3 bases unmatched. CDR3 sequence (DNA): TGTGCCAGCTCACCCGCTAGCGGGGGGGTTGAGCAGTTCTTC. This gives the protein CASSPASGGVEQFF.

In this sample, this clone turned up once. V is TRBV5-1 and J is TRBJ2-7; perhaps TRBD1 as D (6 bases). Germline V gene data show CDR1 as SGHRS and CDR2 as YFSETQ. This CDR3 comprises 14 residues. Trimming removed 1 base from V and 2 bases from J, with 10 bases in between. The chain's CDR3 is CASSLTGQPYEQYF. The CDR3 nucleotides are TGCGCCAGCAGCTTGACGGGACAACCCTACGAGCAGTACTTC.

CDR3 bases: TGTGCCAGCAGCTTAGGGACAGGGAACGGTGGCTACACCTTC. Amino acid sequence: CASSLGTGNGGYTF. The J gene is TRBJ1-2, the V gene TRBV7-3; 9 bases are shared with TRBD1. CDR3 size: 14 residues. From germline, CDR1 is SGHTA and CDR2 FQGTGA. After removal of 2 bases from V and 7 bases from J, the junction contained 5 bases not matched to a gene. Based on the CDR3 plus reference TRBV7-3 and TRBJ1-2, the full variable domain is GAGVSQTPSNKVTEKGKYVELRCDPISGHTALYWYRQSLGQGPEFLIYFQGTGAADDSGLPNDRFFAVRPEGSVSTLKIQRTERGDSAVYLCASSLGTGNGGYTFGSGTRLTVV.

This chain uses TRBV6-1 with TRBJ1-2; 8 bases are shared with TRBD1. V was pared by 2 bases and J by 4 bases, with 12 bases of the junction left unmatched. CDR1 and CDR2 from the germline V gene are MNHNS and SASEGT. The CDR3 has 17 amino acids. CDR3 sequence: CASSERAGTGLSYGYTF. The CDR3 nucleotides read TGTGCCAGCAGTGAAAGGGCTGGGACAGGCCTATCCTATGGCTACACCTTC.

The chain is built from TRBV24-1 and TRBJ2-1; D is perhaps TRBD2 (5 bases). Germline loops: CDR1 KGHDR, CDR2 SFDVKD. This CDR3 comprises 17 residues. V was pared by 6 bases and J by 1 base, with 18 bases between. CDR3 residues: CATSTKRAVPSYNEQFF. The CDR3 DNA follows: TGTGCCACCAGTACTAAGAGAGCGGTACCATCCTACAATGAGCAGTTCTTC.

This clone was recorded a few times. CDR3 nucleotide sequence: TGTGCCAGCAGCCAGAAATATAGCAATCAGCCCCAGCATTTT. It encodes CASSQKYSNQPQHF. This chain uses TRBV5-4 with TRBJ1-5; no clear D gene. The V end lost 4 bases, the J end lost 0 bases, and 8 bases lay between the germline ends. The germline gives CDR1 SGHNT, CDR2 YYREEE (reference sequence). This CDR3 contains 14 residues.

The chain has TRBV28 and TRBJ2-6; D might be TRBD1 (6 bases). This CDR3 has 14 amino acids. Germline-derived CDR1 and CDR2 are MDHEN and SYDVKM. Trimming stripped 10 bases from V and 3 bases from J, with 13 bases between. The CDR3 is CATLQGDGANVLTF. In nucleotides, the CDR3 is TGTGCCACCCTACAGGGAGATGGGGCCAACGTCCTGACTTTC.

V and J are TRBV10-3 and TRBJ2-3; possible D gene TRBD1, 5 bases. The length of the CDR3 is 13 residues. V was clipped by 6 bases and J by 5 bases, with 12 bases between them. Looked up from germline, CDR1 is ENHRY and CDR2 is SYGVKD. CDR3 protein: CAISKGRGDTQYF. The CDR3 coding sequence is TGTGCCATCAGCAAGGGGCGCGGAGATACGCAGTATTTT.

The chain is built from TRBV20-1 and TRBJ2-1, with TRBD2 identical over 7 bases. V shed 3 bases, J shed 11 bases, and the junction held 10 bases outside the gene matches. The CDR3 has 13 amino acids. Germline V gives CDR1 DFQATT, CDR2 SNEGSKA (reference sequence). The DNA of the CDR3 is TGCAGTGCTAGTGGTTCCGCGGGGGATAAGCAGTTCTTC. The encoded protein is CSASGSAGDKQFF.

This clone was picked up a small number of times. The chain uses TRBV6-1 and TRBJ2-1; D possibly corresponds to TRBD2 (5 bases). CDR3 size: 14 residues. The V and J ends lost 0 bases and 12 bases respectively, with 15 bases between them. Germline assignment: CDR1 MNHNS and CDR2 SASEGT. The CDR3 DNA reads TGTGCCAGCAGTGAAGCGGGAGCAACATTCTTGCAGTTCTTC. Its protein product is CASSEAGATFLQFF.

The chain couples TRBV19 to TRBJ2-1; 9 bases line up with TRBD1. This CDR3 has 14 residues. Germline V gene lookup returns CDR1 LNHDA and CDR2 SQIVND (reference sequence). V trimming: 4 bases; J trimming: 15 bases; junction bases outside the gene matches: 13. The CDR3 loop is CASSSTGGAGSRFF. The CDR3, as DNA: TGTGCCAGTAGTAGTACAGGGGGCGCGGGTAGCCGGTTCTTC.

This chain uses TRBV24-1 with TRBJ2-2, with D perhaps TRBD2 (6 bases). The ends were cut back, 9 bases at V and 6 bases at J, with 13 bases in the middle. There are 13 residues in the CDR3. CDR1 is KGHDR, CDR2 SFDVKD, per germline. CDR3 coding DNA: TGTGCCACCCGGGGAGGACCCCCCGGGGAGCTGTTTTTT. Its translation is CATRGGPPGELFF.